The 12 T cell receptor beta chains in this list originate from one sample, sequenced in a study of T cell responses to AZD1222 COVID-19 vaccine. The data were produced by immunoSEQ multiplex PCR, yet TCRdb's version contains in-frame clones alone and is incomplete. The sample holds around 77,000 clones, 75% to 90% seen once. Source: peripheral blood, taken on day 0 of AZD1222 vaccination. The receptors come from an adult in good health.

J is TRBJ2-3 and V is TRBV4-2; 9 bases line up with TRBD2. V was pared by 3 bases and J by 4 bases, with 2 bases of the junction left unmatched. Germline values: CDR1 LGHNA, CDR2 YNFKEQ. The CDR3 is made up of 14 amino acids. The CDR3 region is CASSQRLAADTQYF. CDR3 nucleotide sequence: TGTGCCAGCAGCCAGAGACTAGCGGCAGATACGCAGTATTTT.

This chain joins TRBV19 and TRBJ2-5; tentatively, D is TRBD1 (5 bases). In germline, CDR1 is LNHDA, CDR2 SQIVND (reference sequence). The CDR3 is 12 amino acids. Trimming removed 10 bases from V and 4 bases from J, with 13 bases in between. CDR3 coding DNA: TGTGCCACTGGGGCGTCCTTAGAGACCCAGTACTTC. Its protein product is CATGASLETQYF.

This clone is deemed medium-sized (0.01 to 0.1%). The rearrangement uses TRBV20-1 and TRBJ2-7, with 8 bases aligning to TRBD1. This CDR3 comprises 15 residues. In germline, CDR1 is DFQATT, CDR2 SNEGSKA (reference sequence). The V gene end was trimmed by 3 bases and the J gene end by 4 bases; junction bases not matched to a gene: 11. The CDR3 loop reads CSASWGQGARYEQYF. CDR3 in DNA: TGCAGTGCTAGTTGGGGCCAGGGGGCTCGGTACGAGCAGTACTTC.

The CDR3 here is CASSEPTGGWPQHF. The CDR3 nucleotides read TGTGCCAGCAGTGAACCCACAGGGGGCTGGCCCCAGCATTTT. This chain joins TRBV25-1 and TRBJ1-5; 9 bases line up with TRBD1. V gave up 2 bases and J gave up 9 bases; unmatched junction bases: 5. Germline loops: CDR1 MGHDK, CDR2 SYGVNS. CDR3 length equals 14 residues.

The chain couples TRBV6-6 to TRBJ1-2, with D possibly TRBD1 on 5 matching bases. CDR1 is MNHNY and CDR2 is SVGAGI in the germline V gene (reference sequence). CDR3 length: 14 amino acids. The V and J ends lost 5 bases and 4 bases respectively, with 14 bases between them. CDR3 bases: TGTGCCAGCAGTCCCGGGGGGGAGGGCTATGGCTACACCTTC. The encoded protein is CASSPGGEGYGYTF.

The V and J genes are TRBV7-3 and TRBJ2-5; TRBD1 matches at 12 bases. The trim removed 6 bases at V and 4 bases at J, leaving 6 bases unmatched. CDR1 SGHTA and CDR2 FQGTGA come from the germline V gene. The CDR3 totals 15 residues. The CDR3 coding sequence is TGTGCCAGCAGGCCCGGGACAGGGGGCCCAGAGACCCAGTACTTC. Translating gives CASRPGTGGPETQYF. The whole variable domain, remainder taken from reference TRBV7-3 and TRBJ2-5, is GAGVSQTPSNKVTEKGKYVELRCDPISGHTALYWYRQSLGQGPEFLIYFQGTGAADDSGLPNDRFFAVRPEGSVSTLKIQRTERGDSAVYLCASRPGTGGPETQYFGPGTRLLVL.

V usage is TRBV19 and J usage is TRBJ1-5, with 9 bases lining up with TRBD1. Germline V gene lookup returns CDR1 LNHDA and CDR2 SQIVND (reference sequence). Losses at the gene ends were 0 bases for V and 2 bases for J; bases not matched to a gene: 5. CDR3 length equals 17 residues. CDR3 nucleotide sequence: TGTGCCAGTAGTATAGAAGGACAGGGGTTTGGCAATCAGCCCCAGCATTTT. This codes for CASSIEGQGFGNQPQHF. Full variable domain (remainder filled in from reference TRBV19 and TRBJ1-5): DGGITQSPKYLFRKEGQNVTLSCEQNLNHDAMYWYRQDPGQGLRLIYYSQIVNDFQKGDIAEGYSVSREKKESFPLTVTSAQKNPTAFYLCASSIEGQGFGNQPQHFGDGTRLSIL.

The chain employs TRBV7-9 and TRBJ1-6; 10 bases are a match to TRBD1. Germline V gives CDR1 SEHNR, CDR2 FQNEAQ (reference sequence). J was trimmed by 8 bases and V by 1 base; bases with no gene match: 2. The CDR3 runs 15 residues. In nucleotides, the CDR3 is TGTGCCAGCAGCTTAGTTGGGACAGGGGATTCACCCCTCCACTTT. It specifies CASSLVGTGDSPLHF.

The chain carries TRBV2 and TRBJ1-2, with 7 bases lining up with TRBD1. This CDR3 contains 13 residues. The germline gives CDR1 SNHLY, CDR2 FYNNEI. J gave up 8 bases and V 5 bases, and 8 bases lay outside the gene matches. The CDR3 DNA is TGTGCCAGCAGTAAAGACAGGGTTGAAGGCTACACCTTC. Protein: CASSKDRVEGYTF.

The chain recombines TRBV25-1 with TRBJ1-6; 9 positions match TRBD1. V dropped 10 bases and J dropped 10; count of bases not matched to a gene: 11. The CDR3 has 14 residues. Germline V lookup: CDR1 MGHDK, CDR2 SYGVNS. The CDR3 DNA reads TGTGCCACCAGCTCCGGGACAGGGCGATCACCCCTCCACTTT. This codes for CATSSGTGRSPLHF. Full variable domain (remainder filled in from reference TRBV25-1 and TRBJ1-6): EADIYQTPRYLVIGTGKKITLECSQTMGHDKMYWYQQDPGMELHLIHYSYGVNSTEKGDLSSESTVSRIRTEHFPLTLESARPSHTSQYLCATSSGTGRSPLHFGNGTRLTVT.

This clone was seen only once. The J gene is TRBJ1-6, the V gene TRBV28; D may be TRBD1 (6 bases). This CDR3 spans 13 amino acids. Trimming cost V 7 bases and J 8 bases, with 12 bases left between them. Germline V gene lookup returns CDR1 MDHEN and CDR2 SYDVKM. The CDR3 loop is CASNRVLDSPLHF. CDR3 sequence (DNA): TGTGCCAGCAACAGGGTTTTGGATTCACCCCTCCACTTT.

The chain couples TRBV10-3 to TRBJ2-2; tentatively, D is TRBD1 or TRBD2 (5 bases each). Trimming removed 4 bases from V and 2 bases from J, with 17 bases in between. The CDR3 runs to 17 residues. The germline V gene encodes CDR1 ENHRY and CDR2 SYGVKD. CDR3 sequence reads: CAISAGTGTLNTGELFF. DNA of the CDR3: TGTGCCATCAGTGCCGGGACCGGAACACTTAACACCGGGGAGCTGTTTTTT.